Given below is one TCR beta chain in context. What it recognizes is unknown. As for time point: week 35, safety follow-up. In every dose of vaccine, 300 ug of mutant IDH1 20-mer peptide was given alongside topical imiquimod. The patients received vaccinations eight times, in weeks 1, 3, 5, 7, 11, 15, 19 and 23. Astrocytomas found in donors were new, WHO grade 3 or 4, IDH1-mutant and ATRX-lost. V was trimmed by 1 base and J by 2 bases, leaving 13 bases between them. This CDR3 is built from 15 residues. Looked up from germline, CDR1 is SGHRS and CDR2 is YFSETQ. This specimen comes from a study of a mutant IDH1 vaccine in newly diagnosed glioma. About the research overall: Previous care, which was radiotherapy, temozolomide, or both, most often involved both. Findings of the study overall: Of all patients, 93.3% showed vaccine-induced immune responses.

Produced via immunoSEQ multiplex PCR; TCRdb's table is partial and in-frame only. The repertoire has 50,000 to 70,000 clones, under 85% of them found once; the top ten carry roughly 4.3%. This material consisted of PBMCs, taken from a glioma patient whose treatment included an IDH1 peptide vaccine. The TCR originated in a man aged 45-60 years with glioma. The rearrangement links TRBV5-1 to TRBJ2-7; D possibly corresponds to TRBD1 (5 bases). CDR3 DNA: TGCGCCAGCAGCTTGAGACAGCCACGGACCTACGAGCAGTACTTC. Its translation: CASSLRQPRTYEQYF.